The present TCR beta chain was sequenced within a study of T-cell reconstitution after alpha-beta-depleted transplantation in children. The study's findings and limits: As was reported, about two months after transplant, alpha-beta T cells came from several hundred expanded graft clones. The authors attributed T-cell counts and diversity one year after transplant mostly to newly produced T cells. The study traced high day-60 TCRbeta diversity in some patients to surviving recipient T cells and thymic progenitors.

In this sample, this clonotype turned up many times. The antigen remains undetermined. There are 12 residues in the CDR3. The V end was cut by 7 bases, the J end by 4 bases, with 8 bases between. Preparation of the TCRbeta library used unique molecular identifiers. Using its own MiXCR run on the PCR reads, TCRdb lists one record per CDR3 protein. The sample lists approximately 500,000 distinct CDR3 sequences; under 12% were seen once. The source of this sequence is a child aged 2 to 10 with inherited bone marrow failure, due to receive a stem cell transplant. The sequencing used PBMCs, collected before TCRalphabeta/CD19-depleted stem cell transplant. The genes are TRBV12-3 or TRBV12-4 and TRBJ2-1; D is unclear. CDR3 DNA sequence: TGTGCCAGCACGACTGGTTACAATGAGCAGTTCTTC. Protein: CASTTGYNEQFF.